Detailed here is one T cell receptor beta chain. The target antigen is unknown. PCR used 60 Vbeta primers and 13 Jbeta primers. The repertoire was sequenced with immunoSEQ multiplex PCR; TCRdb's copy has only in-frame clones and lacks some. The sample yields roughly 160,000 clones, around 69% seen once. This specimen belongs to a study of cytomegalovirus exposure and HLA in healthy donors. General observations from the study: Sequencing likely caused a cluster of highly shared sequence variants. Follow-up analysis later connected one missense variant in DCLRE1C with trimming of TCR beta V- and J-genes.

Germline V lookup: CDR1 MNHEY, CDR2 SMNVEV (reference sequence). The CDR3 consists of 11 residues. The sequence was collected from a man in his sixties in good health and CMV-seronegative. The sample consisted of PBMCs. The V gene is TRBV27, the J gene TRBJ2-5, with no clear D. The J call may be incorrect, as the DNA end agrees better with TRBJ2-7. CDR3 in amino acids: CASRVSYEQYF. DNA for the CDR3: TGTGCCAGCAGGGTCTCCTACGAGCAGTACTTC.